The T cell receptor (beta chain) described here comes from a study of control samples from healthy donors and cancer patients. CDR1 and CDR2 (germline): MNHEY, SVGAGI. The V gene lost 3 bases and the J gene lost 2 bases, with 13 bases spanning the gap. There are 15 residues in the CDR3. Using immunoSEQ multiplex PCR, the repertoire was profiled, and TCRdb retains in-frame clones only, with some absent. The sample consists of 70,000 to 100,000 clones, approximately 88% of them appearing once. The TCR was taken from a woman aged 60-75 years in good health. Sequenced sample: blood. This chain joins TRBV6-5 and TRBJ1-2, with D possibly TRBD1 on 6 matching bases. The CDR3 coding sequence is TGTGCCAGCAGTTATGGTATAGGGGGGAACTATGGCTACACCTTC. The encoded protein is CASSYGIGGNYGYTF.